This T cell receptor beta chain was captured by sequencing in a study of T cell changes during pregnancy in multiple sclerosis. Method: immunoSEQ multiplex PCR; TCRdb's copy keeps in-frame clones and lacks some. The sample yields approximately 62,000 clones, 93% seen once. The CDR3 length is 15 residues. The V and J ends lost 0 bases and 2 bases respectively, with 11 bases between them. CDR1 is LNHDA, CDR2 SQIVND, per germline (reference sequence). This receptor was taken from a female donor with multiple sclerosis, enrolled in a pregnancy study. This material consisted of CD8+ T cells from peripheral blood mononuclear cells, taken in the second trimester of pregnancy. The chain couples TRBV19 to TRBJ2-7; a weak D match, TRBD1 (6 bases). The DNA for the CDR3 is TGTGCCAGTAGTATAGACCAGGGGCCAACCTACGAGCAGTACTTC. This sequence encodes CASSIDQGPTYEQYF.